These 30 T cell receptor beta chains came from one sample sequenced in a study of regulatory T cells in long-lasting Graves disease. This sample's time point: persistent/refractory GD, antithyroid drugs over 5 years with positive TRAb. Preparation of the TCR library used RNA extracted from PBMCs. HTBI primers from iRepertoire and Arm-PCR of CDR3 regions yielded the TCR beta libraries. TCRdb reprocessed the multiplex PCR reads via MiXCR and lists one record per CDR3 protein. The data contain 310,000 or so distinct CDR3 sequences, around a fifth of them singletons. Sample: peripheral blood mononuclear cells (PBMCs), taken when the disease was refractory, from a patient treated with antithyroid drugs. The receptors were gathered from a female donor with Graves disease.

This clonotype has only a few counts. The chain joins TRBV6-2 or TRBV6-3 to TRBJ1-5; no clear D. Trimming removed 5 bases from V and 7 bases from J, with 12 bases in between. The CDR3 loop spans 13 amino acids. Germline V gene lookup returns CDR1 MNHEY and CDR2 SVGEGT. CDR3 sequence reads: CASSNNRVQPQHF. For the CDR3, the DNA is TGTGCCAGCAGTAACAACAGAGTCCAGCCCCAGCATTTT.

This clonotype has a count of ten or more. The V call is TRBV13, the J call TRBJ2-5, with a weak D call TRBD1 (5 bases). The CDR3 length is 17 residues. CDR1 is PRHDT and CDR2 is FYEKMQ in the germline V gene (reference sequence). V gave up 1 base and J gave up 2 bases, with 17 bases separating them. The CDR3 DNA reads as TGTGCCAGCAGCTTAGAAGCCAGGGTTGGGCGACAAGAGACCCAGTACTTC. Its translation is CASSLEARVGRQETQYF.

The chain couples TRBV3-1 to TRBJ2-1; tentatively, D is TRBD1 (6 bases). Between the trimmed V and J ends, which lost 5 bases and 9 bases, there was a span of 11 bases. The germline CDR1 and CDR2 sequences are LGHDT and YNNKEL (reference sequence). The CDR3 loop spans 12 amino acids. CDR3 in DNA: TGTGCCAGCAGCGCTTTAGGGGGTGAGCAGTTCTTC. Translating gives CASSALGGEQFF.

Ten or more counts support this clonotype. The chain combines TRBV11-2 with TRBJ2-7; TRBD2 might be the D (6 bases). V was clipped by 5 bases and J by 2 bases, with 13 bases between them. The CDR3 totals 14 residues. Germline loops: CDR1 SGHAT, CDR2 FQNNGV. The CDR3 nucleotides are TGTGCCAGCAGCGTCCGGGAGCAACCCTACGAGCAGTACTTC. Encoded protein: CASSVREQPYEQYF. Combining the CDR3 with reference TRBV11-2 and TRBJ2-7 gives the whole variable domain EAGVAQSPRYKIIEKRQSVAFWCNPISGHATLYWYQQILGQGPKLLIQFQNNGVVDDSQLPKDRFSAERLKGVDSTLKIQPAKLEDSAVYLCASSVREQPYEQYFGPGTRLTVT.

This sequence joins TRBV4-2 and TRBJ1-3, with TRBD1 matching over 7 bases. Germline V gives CDR1 LGHNA, CDR2 YNFKEQ. J was trimmed by 3 bases and V by 4 bases; bases with no gene match: 12. CDR3 length: 17 amino acids. CDR3 coding DNA: TGTGCCAGCAGCCTGGGGACAGCCGGCGGAGGTGGAAACACCATATATTTT. Residues: CASSLGTAGGGGNTIYF.

Only a few counts were recorded for this clonotype. The V gene is TRBV27, the J gene TRBJ1-5; perhaps TRBD1 as D (5 bases). Germline V gene data show CDR1 as MNHEY and CDR2 as SMNVEV (reference sequence). The V end was cut by 0 bases, the J end by 9 bases, with 21 bases between. CDR3 length: 17 amino acids. The chain's CDR3 is CASSLSATERAWRPQHF. Here the CDR3 DNA reads TGTGCCAGCAGTTTATCCGCGACAGAGAGGGCGTGGAGGCCCCAGCATTTT.

The chain uses TRBV4-1 and TRBJ2-7, with TRBD1 identical over 8 bases. J gave up 6 bases and V 1 base, and 5 bases lay outside the gene matches. CDR1 and CDR2 from the germline V gene are MGHRA and YSYEKL. The CDR3 covers 14 residues. CDR3 sequence (DNA): TGCGCCAGCAGCCAAGGGAGACAGGGGTTCGAGCAGTACTTC. Translating it yields CASSQGRQGFEQYF.

This clonotype came up a few times. The V and J genes are TRBV5-4 and TRBJ1-4; the D is unclear. Germline V gene sequence: CDR1 SGHNT, CDR2 YYREEE (reference sequence). There are 14 residues in the CDR3. Deletions cut 4 bases from V and 4 bases from J, with 11 bases between. The CDR3 sequence is CASSTGSNNEKLFF. CDR3 coding DNA: TGTGCCAGCAGCACCGGGAGCAATAATGAAAAACTGTTTTTT. The whole variable domain, filled in from reference TRBV5-4 and TRBJ1-4, reads ETGVTQSPTHLIKTRGQQVTLRCSSQSGHNTVSWYQQALGQGPQFIFQYYREEENGRGNFPPRFSGLQFPNYSSELNVNALELDDSALYLCASSTGSNNEKLFFGSGTQLSVL.

For this clonotype: With a much larger clone just one base away, this may be a read error. The J gene is TRBJ1-1, the V gene TRBV12-5, with a possible D match to TRBD1 (5 bases). Germline V gene lookup returns CDR1 LGHNT and CDR2 FRNRAP. The CDR3 runs to 13 residues. The CDR3 DNA is TGTGCTAGTGGTTTGAACAGGAACATTGAAGCTTTCTTT. Encoded protein: CASGLNRNIEAFF.

In its sample, this clonotype was seen many times. The chain joins TRBV20-1 to TRBJ1-5, with 7 bases lining up with TRBD1. The CDR3 is 14 amino acids. The germline gives CDR1 DFQATT, CDR2 SNEGSKA (reference sequence). V shed 4 bases, J shed 4 bases, and the junction held 7 bases outside the gene matches. As DNA, the CDR3 is TGCAGTGCTACCCCCGGGACAGAGAATCAGCCCCAGCATTTT. It is translated as CSATPGTENQPQHF.

This clonotype was picked up a small number of times. The rearrangement uses TRBV27 and TRBJ1-1, with D perhaps matching TRBD1 (5 bases). The CDR3 runs to 13 residues. V was shortened by 1 base and J by 6 bases, with 9 bases between the two germline ends. CDR1 and CDR2 from the germline V gene are MNHEY and SMNVEV (reference sequence). DNA for the CDR3: TGTGCCAGCAGTTTATGGGAGGGGTCTGAAGCTTTCTTT. Protein product: CASSLWEGSEAFF.

The table lists this clonotype with many counts. CDR3 residues: CASLQRLREQYF. The CDR3 coding sequence is TGTGCCAGCTTACAAAGGTTACGCGAGCAGTACTTC. The chain links TRBV28 to TRBJ2-7; D is uncertain. Germline V CDR1 and CDR2: MDHEN, SYDVKM. CDR3 length: 12 amino acids. The V and J ends lost 8 bases and 6 bases respectively, with 14 bases between them.

There are many counts of this clonotype. The chain combines TRBV12-3 or TRBV12-4 with TRBJ2-7; D gene unclear. CDR3 length: 13 amino acids. V lost 3 bases, J lost 6 bases, and 12 bases lay in between. CDR3: CASSFIGYGEQYF. The CDR3 DNA sequence: TGTGCCAGCAGTTTCATCGGGTACGGCGAGCAGTACTTC.

The chain employs TRBV7-2 and TRBJ2-5; 10 bases are a match to TRBD2. This CDR3 is built from 15 residues. J gave up 2 bases and V 7 bases, and 7 bases lay outside the gene matches. From germline, CDR1 is SGHTA and CDR2 FQGNSA. Here the CDR3 DNA reads TGTGCCAGCAACGCAGCTAGCGGGAGTCAAGAGACCCAGTACTTC. Encoded protein: CASNAASGSQETQYF.

This clonotype appeared many times. This chain connects TRBV6-5 to TRBJ2-7, with TRBD1 as a possible D gene (6 bases). Germline V gene lookup returns CDR1 MNHEY and CDR2 SVGAGI. V was shortened by 2 bases and J by 4 bases, with 15 bases between the two germline ends. There are 15 residues in the CDR3. The CDR3 nucleotides read TGTGCCAGCAGTTACACTGTAGGGGGTGGATACGAGCAGTACTTC. It is translated as CASSYTVGGGYEQYF.

This clonotype was seen only a few times. The chain joins TRBV19 to TRBJ1-2; perhaps TRBD1 as D (5 bases). The CDR3 consists of 12 residues. The germline gives CDR1 LNHDA, CDR2 SQIVND (reference sequence). Deletions cut 10 bases from V and 8 bases from J, with 17 bases between. The chain's CDR3 is CAKGKWGDGYTF. CDR3 sequence (DNA): TGTGCCAAAGGGAAATGGGGCGACGGCTACACCTTC.

This clonotype was seen at least ten times. The rearrangement joins TRBV24-1 to TRBJ2-5; 7 bases fit TRBD1. The V and J ends lost 5 bases and 5 bases, in that order; junction bases with no gene match: 13. CDR1 KGHDR and CDR2 SFDVKD come from the germline V gene. CDR3 length: 16 amino acids. The CDR3 DNA sequence: TGTGCCACCAGTGGGGCTATTGGACAGGCGTACGAGACCCAGTACTTC. It is translated as CATSGAIGQAYETQYF.

This clonotype was picked up many times. The V gene is TRBV12-3 or TRBV12-4, the J gene TRBJ1-1, with D perhaps TRBD1 (6 bases). Trimming took 7 bases from V and 4 from J, leaving 10 bases between them. The CDR3 spans 12 residues. The CDR3 sequence: CASTEGVTEAFF. CDR3 nucleotide sequence: TGTGCCAGCACCGAGGGGGTCACTGAAGCTTTCTTT.

The table lists this clonotype with many counts. This chain uses TRBV6-5 with TRBJ2-7; no definite D call. Trimming cost V 4 bases and J 8 bases, with 15 bases left between them. Germline values: CDR1 MNHEY, CDR2 SVGAGI. This CDR3 comprises 13 residues. In DNA, the CDR3 is TGTGCCAGCAGTTTAATTCAGACTCTCAAGCAGTACTTC. As protein: CASSLIQTLKQYF.

This clonotype was recorded a few times. CDR3 coding DNA: TGTGCCATCAGTGACAGGGGTGGCTATGGCTACACCTTC. Encoded protein: CAISDRGGYGYTF. The chain carries TRBV10-3 and TRBJ1-2; maybe TRBD1 (6 bases). The germline V gene has CDR1 ENHRY and CDR2 SYGVKD. CDR3 length: 13 residues. Trimming took 3 bases from V and 4 from J, leaving 9 bases between them.

At least ten counts were recorded for this clonotype. The chain has TRBV7-9 and TRBJ2-7; 9 bases are a match to TRBD2. V lost 2 bases and J lost 0; bases outside the gene matches: 8. Germline V gives CDR1 SEHNR, CDR2 FQNEAQ (reference sequence). The CDR3 extends over 17 amino acids. CDR3 sequence reads: CASSLSLTSGLSYEQYF. For the CDR3, the DNA is TGTGCCAGCAGCTTATCCCTGACTAGCGGACTCTCCTACGAGCAGTACTTC.

This clonotype was observed many times. This sequence joins TRBV18 and TRBJ2-7; 10 bases align to TRBD1. Germline V CDR1 and CDR2: KGHSH, LQKENI. This CDR3 contains 15 residues. J lost 3 bases, V lost 8 bases, and 10 bases had no gene match. In DNA, the CDR3 is TGTGCCAGCACAGCGACAGGGGGCGCGGGCTACGAGCAGTACTTC. Translating it yields CASTATGGAGYEQYF.

This clonotype appeared a few times. The chain carries TRBV19 and TRBJ1-5, with D possibly being TRBD1 (6 bases). This CDR3 comprises 16 residues. Germline assignment: CDR1 LNHDA and CDR2 SQIVND (reference sequence). Deletions cut 3 bases from V and 5 bases from J, with 17 bases between. The CDR3 nucleotides read TGTGCCAGTAGTATCCTCCATGGACAGTTACATCAGCCCCAGCATTTT. Protein: CASSILHGQLHQPQHF.

Points on this clonotype: A much larger clone sits a single nucleotide away, making a read error possible. This chain connects TRBV28 to TRBJ1-5; 7 bases line up with TRBD1. This CDR3 has 15 amino acids. Germline V CDR1 and CDR2: MDHEN, SYDVKM. The V and J ends lost 2 bases and 7 bases, in that order; junction bases with no gene match: 8. The CDR3 here is CASSLVGTATQPQHF. As DNA, the CDR3 is TGTGCCAGCAGTTTAGTGGGGACAGCTACCCAGCCCCAGCATTTT.

This chain connects TRBV28 to TRBJ2-2; D is possibly TRBD2 (6 bases). V lost 3 bases, J lost 4 bases, and 9 bases lay in between. Germline CDR1 reads MDHEN; CDR2 reads SYDVKM. The CDR3 covers 14 residues. The CDR3 loop reads CASSFRGSTGELFF. The CDR3 DNA reads as TGTGCCAGCAGTTTCCGGGGGAGCACCGGGGAGCTGTTTTTT.

The rearrangement joins TRBV7-9 to TRBJ2-2, with a possible D match to TRBD1 (5 bases). Trimming took 1 base from V and 5 from J, leaving 5 bases between them. CDR1 SEHNR and CDR2 FQNEAQ come from the germline V gene (reference sequence). The CDR3 consists of 13 residues. CDR3 loop: CASSLDRTGELFF. The CDR3 region has the DNA TGTGCCAGCAGCTTAGACAGGACCGGGGAGCTGTTTTTT. Looking up the rest from reference TRBV7-9 and TRBJ2-2 gives the full variable domain: DTGVSQNPRHKITKRGQNVTFRCDPISEHNRLYWYRQTLGQGPEFLTYFQNEAQLEKSRLLSDRFSAERPKGSFSTLEIQRTEQGDSAMYLCASSLDRTGELFFGEGSRLTVL.

This clonotype was counted many times. The V call is TRBV20-1, the J call TRBJ1-6; TRBD1 agrees at 7 bases. Germline V gene lookup returns CDR1 DFQATT and CDR2 SNEGSKA (reference sequence). Losses at the gene ends were 5 bases for V and 9 bases for J; bases not matched to a gene: 13. CDR3 size: 15 residues. The CDR3 sequence: CSAQAGGARISPLHF. The CDR3 DNA reads as TGCAGTGCTCAGGCAGGGGGTGCGCGTATTTCACCCCTCCACTTT.

This clonotype was detected ten times or more. The chain couples TRBV28 to TRBJ2-7; D not resolved. Trimming pared 3 bases from V and 2 bases from J, leaving 5 bases between. This CDR3 comprises 12 residues. Germline values: CDR1 MDHEN, CDR2 SYDVKM. This chain's CDR3 is CASSFPTYEQYF. Here the CDR3 DNA reads TGTGCCAGCAGTTTCCCTACCTACGAGCAGTACTTC.

The chain recombines TRBV11-2 with TRBJ2-1; TRBD1 matches 9 bases. The junction had 10 bases not matched to a gene; V was cut back by 2 bases and J by 8 bases. CDR1 is SGHAT and CDR2 is FQNNGV in the germline V gene. The CDR3 runs 16 residues. CDR3 residues: CASSLPRYTGGHEQFF. The CDR3 DNA reads as TGTGCCAGCAGCTTACCCCGATACACAGGGGGCCATGAGCAGTTCTTC.

The chain couples TRBV20-1 to TRBJ2-7, with 14 bases identical to TRBD2. The J segment lost 4 bases and the V segment lost 3 bases, leaving 5 bases of the junction unmatched. The CDR3 is made up of 15 amino acids. Germline V gene data show CDR1 as DFQATT and CDR2 as SNEGSKA (reference sequence). The CDR3 is CSASRTSGRFYEQYF. The CDR3, as DNA: TGCAGTGCTAGCCGGACTAGCGGGAGGTTTTACGAGCAGTACTTC.